The 3 T cell receptor beta chains below were found in one sample sequenced in a study of control samples from healthy donors and cancer patients. This table comes from immunoSEQ multiplex PCR, and its TCRdb copy is limited to in-frame clones, with some not included. Here the sample spans about 28,000 clones, roughly 78% being singletons. The sequencing input was PBMCs. These receptors all come from a man in his sixties with head and neck cancer.

V is TRBV18 and J is TRBJ1-5; 7 nucleotides match TRBD1. The CDR3 covers 15 residues. Germline values: CDR1 KGHSH, CDR2 LQKENI. With V trimmed by 3 bases and J by 3 bases, 5 bases remained unmatched. The chain's CDR3 is CASSPSQGPNQPQHF. CDR3 bases: TGTGCCAGCTCACCTTCACAGGGGCCCAATCAGCCCCAGCATTTT. The variable domain in full, completed from reference TRBV18 and TRBJ1-5, reads NAGVMQNPRHLVRRRGQEARLRCSPMKGHSHVYWYRQLPEEGLKFMVYLQKENIIDESGMPKERFSAEFPKEGPSILRIQQVVRGDSAAYFCASSPSQGPNQPQHFGDGTRLSIL.

V is TRBV24-1 and J is TRBJ2-7, with unresolved D. There are 9 residues in the CDR3. Germline CDR1 is KGHDR and CDR2 is SFDVKD. CDR3 in DNA: TGTGCCACCAGTGATTTTCAGGAAGTC. The encoded protein is CATSDFQEV.

The chain combines TRBV28 with TRBJ2-1; no firm D call. Trimming shortened V by 1 base and J by 13 bases, and 11 bases separated the two germline ends. Germline V gene sequence: CDR1 MDHEN, CDR2 SYDVKM. CDR3 length equals 12 residues. Written as DNA, the CDR3 is TGTGCCAGCAGTTTATTAATGACTTTCCAGTTCTTC. Amino acid sequence: CASSLLMTFQFF.